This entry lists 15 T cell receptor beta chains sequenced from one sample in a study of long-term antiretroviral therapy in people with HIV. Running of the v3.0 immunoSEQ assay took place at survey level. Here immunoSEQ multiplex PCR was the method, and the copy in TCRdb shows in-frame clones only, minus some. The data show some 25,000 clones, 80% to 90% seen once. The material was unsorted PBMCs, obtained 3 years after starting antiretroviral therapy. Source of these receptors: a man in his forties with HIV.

The CDR3: CAIGQAYSNQPQHF. The CDR3 nucleotides are TGTGCCATCGGTCAGGCATATAGCAATCAGCCCCAGCATTTT. The V call is TRBV10-3, the J call TRBJ1-5; D is unclear. This CDR3 has 14 residues. V lost 8 bases and J 0 bases, leaving 11 bases between the germline ends. Germline V lookup: CDR1 ENHRY, CDR2 SYGVKD.

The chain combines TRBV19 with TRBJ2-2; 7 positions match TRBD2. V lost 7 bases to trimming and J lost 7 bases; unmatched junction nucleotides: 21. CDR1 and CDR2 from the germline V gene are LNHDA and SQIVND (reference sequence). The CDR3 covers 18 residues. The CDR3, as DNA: TGTGCCAGTACCCCGTTACGGGCTAGCGGATCCTGGGGCGGGGAGCTGTTTTTT. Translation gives CASTPLRASGSWGGELFF.

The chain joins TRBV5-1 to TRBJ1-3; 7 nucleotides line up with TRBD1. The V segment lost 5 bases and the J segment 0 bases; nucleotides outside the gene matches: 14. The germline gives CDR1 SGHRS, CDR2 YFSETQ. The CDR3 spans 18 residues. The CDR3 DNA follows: TGCGCCAGCAGAGCCGGGACAGCTGATCTTTACTCTGGAAACACCATATATTTT. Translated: CASRAGTADLYSGNTIYF.

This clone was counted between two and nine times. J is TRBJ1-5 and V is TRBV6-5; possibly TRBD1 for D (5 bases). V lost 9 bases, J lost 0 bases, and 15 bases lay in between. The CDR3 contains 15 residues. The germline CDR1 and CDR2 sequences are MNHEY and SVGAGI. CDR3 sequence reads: CARPEGRISNQPQHF. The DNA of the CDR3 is TGTGCCAGACCGGAGGGGAGGATTAGCAATCAGCCCCAGCATTTT.

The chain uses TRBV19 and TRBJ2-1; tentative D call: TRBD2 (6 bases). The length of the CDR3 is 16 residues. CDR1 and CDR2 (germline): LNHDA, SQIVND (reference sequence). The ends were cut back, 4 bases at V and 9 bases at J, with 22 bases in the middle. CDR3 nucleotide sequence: TGTGCCAGTAGTACGTTTAGCGGAACGAGCTCTAGTGAGCAGTTCTTC. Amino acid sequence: CASSTFSGTSSSEQFF.

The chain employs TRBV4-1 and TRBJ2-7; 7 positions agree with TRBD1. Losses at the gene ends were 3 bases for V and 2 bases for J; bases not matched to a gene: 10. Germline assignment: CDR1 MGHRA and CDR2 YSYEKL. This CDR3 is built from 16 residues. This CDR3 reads CASSHTPGQNPYEQYF. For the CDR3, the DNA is TGCGCCAGCAGCCATACACCGGGACAGAACCCCTACGAGCAGTACTTC.

The CDR3 sequence: CASSKSLAGRVANNEQFF. The CDR3 region has the DNA TGTGCCAGCAGCAAGTCGCTAGCGGGAAGGGTCGCCAACAATGAGCAGTTCTTC. V and J are TRBV7-2 and TRBJ2-1; 9 bases are shared with TRBD2. J gave up 5 bases and V 5 bases, and 16 bases lay outside the gene matches. Germline values: CDR1 SGHTA, CDR2 FQGNSA. CDR3 size: 18 residues. The full variable domain, with the rest looked up from reference TRBV7-2 and TRBJ2-1, is GAGVSQSPSNKVTEKGKDVELRCDPISGHTALYWYRQSLGQGLEFLIYFQGNSAPDKSGLPSDRFSAERTGGSVSTLTIQRTQQEDSAVYLCASSKSLAGRVANNEQFFGPGTRLTVL.

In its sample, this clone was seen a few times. This chain's CDR3 is CASSRSEGYGYTF. DNA for the CDR3: TGTGCCAGCAGCAGAAGTGAAGGTTATGGCTACACCTTC. The chain is built from TRBV6-6 and TRBJ1-2; no firm D call. CDR3 size: 13 residues. The germline V gene encodes CDR1 MNHNY and CDR2 SVGAGI (reference sequence). Trimming pared 6 bases from V and 5 bases from J, leaving 13 bases between.

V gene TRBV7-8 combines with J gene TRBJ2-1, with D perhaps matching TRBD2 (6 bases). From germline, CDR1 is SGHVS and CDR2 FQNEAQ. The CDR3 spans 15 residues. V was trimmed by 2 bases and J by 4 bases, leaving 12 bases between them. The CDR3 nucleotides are TGTGCCAGCAGCTTAATAGGGGCGGGGTACAATGAGCAGTTCTTC. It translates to CASSLIGAGYNEQFF.

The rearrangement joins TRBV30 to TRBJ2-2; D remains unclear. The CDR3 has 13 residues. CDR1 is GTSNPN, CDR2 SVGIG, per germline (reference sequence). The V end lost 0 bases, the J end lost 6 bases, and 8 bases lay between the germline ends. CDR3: CAWSVREAGELFF. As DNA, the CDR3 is TGTGCCTGGAGTGTGCGTGAGGCCGGGGAGCTGTTTTTT.

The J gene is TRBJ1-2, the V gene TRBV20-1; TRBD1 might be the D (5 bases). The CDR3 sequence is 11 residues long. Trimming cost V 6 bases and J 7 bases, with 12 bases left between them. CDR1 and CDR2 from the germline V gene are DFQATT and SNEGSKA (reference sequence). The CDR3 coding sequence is TGCAGTGCGTGGGACGGTAGTGGCTACACCTTC. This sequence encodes CSAWDGSGYTF.

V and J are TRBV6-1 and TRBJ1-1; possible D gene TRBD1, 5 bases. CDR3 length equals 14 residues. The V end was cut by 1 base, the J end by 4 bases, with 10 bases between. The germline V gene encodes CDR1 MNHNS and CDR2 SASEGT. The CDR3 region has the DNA TGTGCCAGCAGTGAAGATTACAGGAGCACTGAAGCTTTCTTT. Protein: CASSEDYRSTEAFF.

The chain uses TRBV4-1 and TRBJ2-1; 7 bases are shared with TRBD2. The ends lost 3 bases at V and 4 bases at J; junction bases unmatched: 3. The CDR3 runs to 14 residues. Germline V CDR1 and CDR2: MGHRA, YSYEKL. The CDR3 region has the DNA TGCGCCAGCAGCCACCCGGGACTATACAATGAGCAGTTCTTC. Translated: CASSHPGLYNEQFF.

This chain's CDR3 is CATLSSGRARETQYF. In nucleotides, the CDR3 is TGTGCCACTCTTTCTAGCGGGAGGGCCCGTGAGACCCAGTACTTC. This chain links TRBV6-1 with TRBJ2-5, with TRBD2 matching 12 bases. V shed 10 bases and J 5 bases; nucleotides not matched to a gene: 11. The germline CDR1 and CDR2 sequences are MNHNS and SASEGT. The CDR3 consists of 15 residues.

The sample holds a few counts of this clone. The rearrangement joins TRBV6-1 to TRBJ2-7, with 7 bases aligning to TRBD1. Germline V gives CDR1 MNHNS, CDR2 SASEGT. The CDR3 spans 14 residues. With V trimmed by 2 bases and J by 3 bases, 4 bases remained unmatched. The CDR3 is CASSERTGLYEQYF. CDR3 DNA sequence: TGTGCCAGCAGTGAACGGACAGGACTCTACGAGCAGTACTTC.